One sample yielded the 10 T cell receptor beta chains listed below, sequenced in a study of beta chain features in type 1 diabetes. As every portion of the isolated RNA was reverse transcribed, the sequencing read expressed TCRB transcripts. This table comes from immunoSEQ multiplex PCR, and its TCRdb copy is limited to in-frame clones, with some not included. The sample includes about 150,000 clones, roughly 50% of them seen just once. Sequenced input: Tregs from blood. Source of these receptors: a man aged 18 to 30 in good health.

The chain is built from TRBV7-3 and TRBJ1-2, with D tentatively TRBD1 (6 bases). Germline V lookup: CDR1 SGHTA, CDR2 FQGTGA. Trimming cost V 5 bases and J 2 bases, with 12 bases left between them. The CDR3 is 14 amino acids. DNA of the CDR3: TGTGCCAGCAGCCTGGACAGTCGAAACTATGGCTACACCTTC. It is translated as CASSLDSRNYGYTF.

This chain connects TRBV7-2 to TRBJ1-2; tentative D call: TRBD1 (5 bases). Trimming cost V 1 base and J 4 bases, with 10 bases left between them. The length of the CDR3 is 14 residues. Germline V gene data show CDR1 as SGHTA and CDR2 as FQGNSA. CDR3 loop: CASSLVGDTYGYTF. CDR3 DNA: TGTGCCAGCAGCTTAGTAGGGGATACCTATGGCTACACCTTC. The variable domain in full, completed from reference TRBV7-2 and TRBJ1-2, reads GAGVSQSPSNKVTEKGKDVELRCDPISGHTALYWYRQSLGQGLEFLIYFQGNSAPDKSGLPSDRFSAERTGGSVSTLTIQRTQQEDSAVYLCASSLVGDTYGYTFGSGTRLTVV.

This clone showed up just a few times. V usage is TRBV7-2 and J usage is TRBJ2-5; D is perhaps TRBD1 (5 bases). With 3 bases removed from V and 4 bases from J, the gap between germline ends came to 6 bases. The CDR3 is 12 amino acids. Germline CDR1 is SGHTA and CDR2 is FQGNSA. The CDR3: CASSFQGETQYF. In DNA, the CDR3 is TGTGCCAGCAGCTTCCAGGGAGAGACCCAGTACTTC.

The chain links TRBV10-3 to TRBJ1-6; D is possibly TRBD1 (5 bases). V lost 5 bases, J lost 9 bases, and 8 bases lay in between. In germline, CDR1 is ENHRY, CDR2 SYGVKD. The CDR3 runs 12 residues. The CDR3 here is CAISRGGSPLHF. CDR3 nucleotides: TGTGCCATCAGTAGGGGTGGTTCACCCCTCCACTTT.

The chain couples TRBV7-3 to TRBJ2-7, with 10 bases that match TRBD2. Unmatched junction bases numbered 1, after V lost 2 bases and J lost 3 bases. This CDR3 region has 14 residues. Germline V lookup: CDR1 SGHTA, CDR2 FQGTGA. The chain's CDR3 is CASSLLAGDYEQYF. DNA of the CDR3: TGTGCCAGCAGCTTACTAGCGGGGGACTACGAGCAGTACTTC.

This clone has more than one count but fewer than ten. V is TRBV7-2 and J is TRBJ2-7; TRBD1 might be the D (6 bases). This CDR3 contains 19 residues. V was shortened by 5 bases and J by 2 bases, with 28 bases between the two germline ends. Germline values: CDR1 SGHTA, CDR2 FQGNSA. The DNA of the CDR3 is TGTGCCAGCAGCCCTATGCCGAATACCGGGACACATCAACCCTACGAGCAGTACTTC. Translation gives CASSPMPNTGTHQPYEQYF.

This clone was counted a single time. The chain uses TRBV7-9 and TRBJ1-2; maybe TRBD1 (5 bases). V was pared by 6 bases and J by 3 bases, with 17 bases between. Germline-derived CDR1 and CDR2 are SEHNR and FQNEAQ (reference sequence). The CDR3 totals 15 residues. The CDR3 here is CASRPGGRAYYGYTF. The CDR3 DNA sequence: TGTGCCAGCAGGCCCGGGGGAAGAGCCTACTATGGCTACACCTTC.

This clone showed up just a few times. The chain recombines TRBV4-2 with TRBJ2-1, with TRBD2 matching 7 bases. CDR1 LGHNA and CDR2 YNFKEQ come from the germline V gene. The CDR3 totals 15 residues. Trimming at V came to 3 bases and at J to 5 bases, leaving 7 bases not matched to a gene. The CDR3 region is CASSQGGSTDNEQFF. The CDR3 DNA sequence: TGTGCCAGCAGCCAGGGCGGGAGTACCGACAATGAGCAGTTCTTC.

This chain's CDR3 is CACQLGRVRYF. CDR3 nucleotide sequence: TGTGCCTGCCAACTAGGCCGCGTTCGGTATTTT. J is TRBJ2-3 and V is TRBV30, with D perhaps matching TRBD2 (5 bases). Germline V gene lookup returns CDR1 GTSNPN and CDR2 SVGIG (reference sequence). V lost 6 bases and J lost 14, with 18 bases in between. The CDR3 totals 11 residues.

This clone has a handful of counts. V usage is TRBV29-1 and J usage is TRBJ1-2; TRBD1 agrees at 9 bases. CDR3 length: 13 amino acids. V was clipped by 6 bases and J by 6 bases; unmatched bases: 8. CDR1 and CDR2 (germline): SQVTM, ANQGSEA. CDR3 region: CSVGDREKDGYTF. The CDR3 region has the DNA TGCAGCGTAGGGGACAGGGAAAAGGATGGCTACACCTTC.